These 6 T cell receptor beta chains came from one sample sequenced in a study of blood T cells in healthy people across ages. Sample-barcoded 5' priming and a J-beta primer mix drove a second PCR of about 7 to 12 cycles. TCRdb fed the 5' RACE reads into MiXCR, producing one record per CDR3 protein. The table has 850,000 to 1,100,000 distinct CDR3 sequences, around two fifths seen once. The sample was blood. The origin of the receptors is a man between 18 and 35 years old in good health.

V gene TRBV20-1 combines with J gene TRBJ2-1; possibly TRBD1 for D (5 bases). Germline CDR1 reads DFQATT; CDR2 reads SNEGSKA (reference sequence). With 4 bases removed from V and 5 bases from J, the gap between germline ends came to 9 bases. The CDR3 is 12 residues long. In nucleotides, the CDR3 is TGCAGTGCTATCTACAGGAACAATGAGCAGTTCTTC. Its translation is CSAIYRNNEQFF.

The chain has TRBV15 and TRBJ1-1; D is undetermined. Trimming left V 3 bases short and J 0 bases short, with 5 bases between. CDR3 length: 13 residues. Germline V CDR1 and CDR2: LNHNV, YYDKDF (reference sequence). The CDR3 coding sequence is TGTGCCACCAGCAGTGAAATGAACACTGAAGCTTTCTTT. Translating gives CATSSEMNTEAFF.

The V gene is TRBV7-2, the J gene TRBJ2-1; D remains unclear. V lost 5 bases and J lost 3, with 8 bases in between. The CDR3 is 13 residues long. Germline values: CDR1 SGHTA, CDR2 FQGNSA. In nucleotides, the CDR3 is TGTGCCAGCAGCGCATATGTCTACAATGAGCAGTTCTTC. Translated, it gives CASSAYVYNEQFF.

The sample holds a few counts of this clonotype. J is TRBJ2-2 and V is TRBV4-3, with a weak D call TRBD2 (6 bases). Trimming pared 0 bases from V and 4 bases from J, leaving 15 bases between. CDR1 is LGHNA, CDR2 YSLEER, per germline. The CDR3 loop spans 17 amino acids. CDR3: CASSQEWDFGSTGELFF. CDR3 sequence (DNA): TGCGCCAGCAGCCAAGAGTGGGACTTCGGTAGCACCGGGGAGCTGTTTTTT.

V gene TRBV3-1 combines with J gene TRBJ2-3; D uncertain. This CDR3 has 11 residues. V was pared by 1 base and J by 14 bases, with 10 bases between. Germline V gene data show CDR1 as LGHDT and CDR2 as YNNKEL (reference sequence). The CDR3 loop reads CASSQGGWRYF. The CDR3 DNA is TGTGCCAGCAGCCAAGGGGGTTGGCGGTATTTT.

The rearrangement joins TRBV6-2 or TRBV6-3 to TRBJ2-3; D is unresolved. Germline CDR1 MNHEY, CDR2 SVGEGT. CDR3 length equals 15 residues. Trimming stripped 8 bases from V and 5 bases from J, with 20 bases between. CDR3 loop: CASGLAVTPRDTQYF. CDR3 DNA: TGTGCCAGCGGCCTTGCGGTAACCCCAAGAGATACGCAGTATTTT.